The 3 T cell receptor beta chains below all came from one sample that was sequenced in a study of identical twins. TCRdb re-derived calls from the 5' RACE reads in MiXCR, one entry per CDR3 protein. The table lists about 530,000 distinct CDR3 sequences, about 20% of them singletons, with around 0.48% in the top ten. The sample also formed part of further work on yellow fever vaccine responses in identical twins.

Material: CD4+ T cells sorted from blood. The receptors stem from a young woman in good health.

The rearrangement joins TRBV5-6 to TRBJ2-3; D unresolved. Trimming removed 3 bases at V and 4 bases at J, with 6 bases between. In germline, CDR1 is SGHDT, CDR2 YYEEEE. There are 12 residues in the CDR3. CDR3 amino acids: CASSYGPDTQYF. Here the CDR3 DNA reads TGTGCCAGCAGCTACGGACCAGATACGCAGTATTTT.

This clonotype was found a few times. The chain carries TRBV28 and TRBJ1-2; D is undetermined. Trimming took 6 bases from V and 8 from J, leaving 19 bases between them. Looked up from germline, CDR1 is MDHEN and CDR2 is SYDVKM. This CDR3 is built from 14 residues. CDR3 sequence: CASSLNSLRWGYTF. CDR3 coding DNA: TGTGCCAGCAGCCTAAACTCTCTTCGGTGGGGCTACACCTTC.

The chain has TRBV24-1 and TRBJ2-7; D unclear. Germline-derived CDR1 and CDR2 are KGHDR and SFDVKD. V lost 3 bases and J 6 bases, leaving 8 bases between the germline ends. This CDR3 spans 12 amino acids. The DNA of the CDR3 is TGTGCCACCAGTGATGAGTTGGGCGAGCAGTACTTC. Its protein is CATSDELGEQYF.